This passage covers 30 T cell receptor beta chains from one sample sequenced in a study of T cells after yellow fever vaccination (dated by TCRdb to between 2017 and 2020). The meaning of the sample's treatment or condition label: live attenuated yellow fever vaccine strain. The method was 5' RACE. Sequencer: Illumina HiSeq 2500. TCRdb applied fastp at Q25 and MiXCR to the public reads, then kept only in-frame beta chains. Rows merge per CDR3 protein into single entries with the most common DNA and genes. The sample table contains some 96,000 distinct CDR3 sequences; only one count was recorded for about 8.2% of them. Approximately 15% of the sample is held by the ten biggest clonotypes. Sequencing was performed on CD8+ T cells not binding an NS4B(214-222) dextramer, sorted from PBMCs, taken less than 18 days after the first yellow fever vaccination. The intended sense of this specimen's cell subset or site label: NS4B epitope dextramer-negative CD8 T cells. These TCRs come from a man between 18 and 35 years old who received the YFV17D yellow fever vaccine.

The genes are TRBV12-3 or TRBV12-4 and TRBJ1-5, with unresolved D. V was clipped by 2 bases and J by 5 bases, with 10 bases between them. The CDR3 consists of 14 residues. The CDR3: CASSLWQLDQPQHF. As DNA, the CDR3 is TGTGCCAGCAGTTTATGGCAGTTGGATCAGCCCCAGCATTTT.

This clonotype was found a few times. V gene TRBV5-1 combines with J gene TRBJ2-1, with D perhaps TRBD1 (6 bases). Germline V gene sequence: CDR1 SGHRS, CDR2 YFSETQ. The V end lost 0 bases, the J end lost 15 bases, and 10 bases lay between the germline ends. The CDR3 covers 11 residues. The CDR3 sequence is CASSLAGESFF. The CDR3 DNA reads TGCGCCAGCAGCTTGGCAGGGGAGTCGTTCTTC.

This clonotype was recorded a few times. The chain has TRBV7-9 and TRBJ1-3; no clear D. Trimming took off 3 bases at V and 0 bases at J, with 6 bases between the two ends. The V gene's germline CDR1 is SEHNR and CDR2 FQNEAQ (reference sequence). The CDR3 length is 14 residues. CDR3 protein: CASSFLNSGNTIYF. CDR3 DNA: TGTGCCAGCAGCTTTTTGAACTCTGGAAACACCATATATTTT.

CDR3 sequence reads: CASSYWEDSNQPQHF. In DNA form, the CDR3 reads TGTGCCAGTAGTTACTGGGAGGATAGCAATCAGCCCCAGCATTTT. V and J are TRBV19 and TRBJ1-5; D gene ambiguous. Germline V gene data show CDR1 as LNHDA and CDR2 as SQIVND (reference sequence). CDR3 length equals 15 residues. The V end lost 5 bases, the J end lost 0 bases, and 11 bases lay between the germline ends.

The table lists this clonotype with many counts. The chain is built from TRBV4-1 and TRBJ2-5; weak D call: TRBD2 (6 bases). The CDR3 totals 15 residues. Germline CDR1 and CDR2: MGHRA and YSYEKL. The V end lost 4 bases, the J end lost 5 bases, and 17 bases lay between the germline ends. CDR3 loop: CASSPRSGEGETQYF. The CDR3 nucleotides read TGCGCCAGCAGCCCAAGGTCGGGGGAAGGGGAGACCCAGTACTTC.

This clonotype showed up just a few times. The chain couples TRBV5-6 to TRBJ2-3; D remains unclear. V gave up 4 bases and J gave up 4 bases, with 13 bases separating them. This CDR3 is 14 amino acids long. Germline CDR1 SGHDT, CDR2 YYEEEE. CDR3 loop: CASSPGFKPDTQYF. DNA of the CDR3: TGTGCCAGCAGCCCGGGTTTTAAGCCAGATACGCAGTATTTT.

This clonotype was counted a few times. V usage is TRBV10-3 and J usage is TRBJ2-3, with D uncertain. Germline loops: CDR1 ENHRY, CDR2 SYGVKD. V lost 3 bases and J lost 5, with 15 bases in between. CDR3 size: 15 residues. CDR3 DNA sequence: TGTGCCATCAGTGACCCCCCGACTGGGGAAGATACGCAGTATTTT. It codes for CAISDPPTGEDTQYF.

This clonotype was observed a handful of times. One end of the junction varies from germline; a read error may be responsible. The chain combines TRBV27 with TRBJ2-5; D not resolved. Germline-derived CDR1 and CDR2 are MNHEY and SMNVEV (reference sequence). The CDR3 consists of 14 residues. The CDR3 protein is CASSLFTNQETQYF. The DNA for the CDR3 is TGTGCCAGCAGTTTATTCACAAACCAGGAGACCCAGTACTTC.

The chain carries TRBV7-9 and TRBJ2-3, with 8 bases that match TRBD1. Germline CDR1 and CDR2: SEHNR and FQNEAQ (reference sequence). Losses at the gene ends were 7 bases for V and 1 base for J; bases not matched to a gene: 7. This CDR3 comprises 15 residues. The CDR3 sequence is CASTIPGQGTDTQYF. CDR3 bases: TGTGCCAGCACCATCCCGGGACAGGGCACAGATACGCAGTATTTT.

A few counts support this clonotype. This sequence joins TRBV14 and TRBJ2-7, with a possible D match to TRBD2 (5 bases). Trimming took 3 bases from V and 0 from J, leaving 18 bases between them. CDR3 length: 17 residues. Germline V gene lookup returns CDR1 SGHDN and CDR2 FVKESK. For the CDR3, the DNA is TGTGCCAGCAGCCACCGAGGGAGCTCCCGGGGCTCCTACGAGCAGTACTTC. Its translation is CASSHRGSSRGSYEQYF. Drawing the rest from reference TRBV14 and TRBJ2-7, the complete variable domain is EAGVTQFPSHSVIEKGQTVTLRCDPISGHDNLYWYRRVMGKEIKFLLHFVKESKQDESGMPNNRFLAERTGGTYSTLKVQPAELEDSGVYFCASSHRGSSRGSYEQYFGPGTRLTVT.

The V gene is TRBV5-1, the J gene TRBJ1-2, with D possibly matching TRBD1 (5 bases). The CDR3 runs to 16 residues. Trimming cost V 3 bases and J 7 bases, with 22 bases left between them. Germline V gives CDR1 SGHRS, CDR2 YFSETQ. The CDR3 is CASSSRGLWDPAGYTF. CDR3 sequence (DNA): TGCGCCAGCAGCTCCCGAGGGCTCTGGGACCCCGCTGGCTACACCTTC.

This CDR3 is CASSQGLAGGGEQFF. The DNA for the CDR3 is TGCGCCAGCAGCCAAGGACTAGCGGGGGGGGGTGAGCAGTTCTTC. The J gene is TRBJ2-1, the V gene TRBV4-3, with 14 bases matching TRBD2. Trimming at V came to 1 base and at J to 9 bases, leaving 2 bases not matched to a gene. Germline V CDR1 and CDR2: LGHNA, YSLEER. The CDR3 sequence is 15 residues long.

V usage is TRBV30 and J usage is TRBJ2-7; 7 bases are a match to TRBD2. The CDR3 has 13 amino acids. Germline-derived CDR1 and CDR2 are GTSNPN and SVGIG (reference sequence). V lost 8 bases to trimming and J lost 1 base; unmatched junction nucleotides: 8. The CDR3 bases are TGTGCCCTGGAGGCGGGGGAATCCTACGAGCAGTACTTC. As protein: CALEAGESYEQYF.

The chain recombines TRBV7-3 with TRBJ2-3; the D gene is possibly TRBD2 (5 bases). Trimming pared 2 bases from V and 4 bases from J, leaving 16 bases between. Germline CDR1 SGHTA, CDR2 FQGTGA. This CDR3 has 16 residues. This CDR3 reads CASSLLPSGYSDTQYF. CDR3 DNA: TGTGCCAGCAGCTTACTCCCTTCGGGGTATTCAGATACGCAGTATTTT. The full variable domain, with the rest looked up from reference TRBV7-3 and TRBJ2-3, is GAGVSQTPSNKVTEKGKYVELRCDPISGHTALYWYRQSLGQGPEFLIYFQGTGAADDSGLPNDRFFAVRPEGSVSTLKIQRTERGDSAVYLCASSLLPSGYSDTQYFGPGTRLTVL.

The chain joins TRBV7-2 to TRBJ1-5, with TRBD1 identical over 10 bases. CDR1 SGHTA and CDR2 FQGNSA come from the germline V gene. The V and J ends lost 5 bases and 6 bases, in that order; junction bases with no gene match: 7. The CDR3 covers 15 residues. The CDR3 spells CASSDGQGEIQPQHF. The CDR3 DNA reads as TGTGCCAGCAGCGACGGACAGGGGGAAATTCAGCCCCAGCATTTT.

This clonotype occurred many times. The genes are TRBV3-1 and TRBJ2-3; 7 bases are shared with TRBD1. The CDR3 totals 16 residues. Germline loops: CDR1 LGHDT, CDR2 YNNKEL (reference sequence). V lost 4 bases, J lost 1 base, and 8 bases stayed unmatched. The CDR3 nucleotides are TGTGCCAGCAGCCCCCCTGACGGGACAGGCACAGATACGCAGTATTTT. Translating it yields CASSPPDGTGTDTQYF.

This clonotype was observed a few times. The chain carries TRBV4-1 and TRBJ1-4; D possibly corresponds to TRBD1 (6 bases). This CDR3 is built from 16 residues. The V gene lost 4 bases and the J gene lost 3 bases, with 15 bases spanning the gap. Germline values: CDR1 MGHRA, CDR2 YSYEKL. CDR3 coding DNA: TGCGCCAGCAGCCCTGCCCAGGGGACCTCTAATGAAAAACTGTTTTTT. Translated, it gives CASSPAQGTSNEKLFF.

There are a few counts of this clonotype. The chain's CDR3 is CASSPPVDRNYGYTF. As DNA, the CDR3 is TGTGCCAGCAGCCCCCCAGTCGACAGAAACTATGGCTACACCTTC. The gene calls are TRBV5-5 and TRBJ1-2; D is perhaps TRBD1 (5 bases). The V gene lost 4 bases and the J gene lost 2 bases, with 15 bases spanning the gap. The germline CDR1 and CDR2 sequences are SGHKS and YYEKEE (reference sequence). The CDR3 loop spans 15 amino acids.

The CDR3 sequence is CASSFGQPNTGELFF. The CDR3 nucleotides read TGTGCCAGCAGTTTCGGCCAGCCGAACACCGGGGAGCTGTTTTTT. V usage is TRBV28 and J usage is TRBJ2-2; D is unclear. Trimming took off 3 bases at V and 0 bases at J, with 8 bases between the two ends. The CDR3 runs 15 residues. From germline, CDR1 is MDHEN and CDR2 SYDVKM.

The chain has TRBV5-4 and TRBJ2-1; 10 bases align to TRBD2. Germline CDR1 SGHNT, CDR2 YYREEE (reference sequence). This CDR3 region has 17 residues. Trimming removed 3 bases from V and 1 base from J; junction bases left unmatched: 7. The chain's CDR3 is CASSSGISGGSYNEQFF. CDR3 bases: TGTGCCAGCAGCTCTGGGATTAGCGGGGGGTCCTACAATGAGCAGTTCTTC.

J is TRBJ2-7 and V is TRBV12-3 or TRBV12-4, with D unresolved. Trimming took 3 bases from V and 3 from J, leaving 9 bases between them. The CDR3 sequence is 13 residues long. The CDR3 DNA sequence: TGTGCCAGCAGTTTGAGAACAGTCTACGAGCAGTACTTC. Encoded protein: CASSLRTVYEQYF.

This clonotype was detected a few times. V gene TRBV12-3 or TRBV12-4 combines with J gene TRBJ1-2; TRBD1 might be the D (5 bases). Trimming cost V 0 bases and J 4 bases, with 12 bases left between them. This CDR3 contains 15 residues. The CDR3 region is CASSLALGRVYGYTF. For the CDR3, the DNA is TGTGCCAGCAGTTTAGCGCTGGGCAGGGTCTATGGCTACACCTTC.

This clonotype was observed a handful of times. CDR3 amino acids: CASSFMGLTNTEAFF. For the CDR3, the DNA is TGTGCCAGCAGCTTTATGGGACTGACGAACACTGAAGCTTTCTTT. This chain joins TRBV5-8 and TRBJ1-1, with D perhaps matching TRBD1 (5 bases). Trimming pared 2 bases from V and 1 base from J, leaving 12 bases between. Germline V gives CDR1 SGHTS, CDR2 YDEGEE. The length of the CDR3 is 15 residues.

This clonotype has a handful of counts. The V and J genes are TRBV13 and TRBJ1-1; D not certain. This CDR3 has 14 amino acids. Germline values: CDR1 PRHDT, CDR2 FYEKMQ (reference sequence). Between the trimmed V and J ends, which lost 4 bases and 1 base, there was a span of 10 bases. In nucleotides, the CDR3 is TGTGCCAGCAGCTCAGTTCAGAGGAACACTGAAGCTTTCTTT. It translates to CASSSVQRNTEAFF.

This clonotype was counted ten times or more. The rearrangement uses TRBV12-3 or TRBV12-4 and TRBJ2-5; D is undetermined. Trimming pared 5 bases from V and 1 base from J, leaving 14 bases between. The CDR3 totals 15 residues. The CDR3, as DNA: TGTGCCAGCAGTCCTTTAGGACGCCTCCAAGAGACCCAGTACTTC. This encodes CASSPLGRLQETQYF.

This clonotype has more than one count but fewer than ten. V is TRBV6-1 and J is TRBJ2-1; D tentatively reads TRBD1 or TRBD2 (6 bases each). CDR1 is MNHNS, CDR2 SASEGT, per germline. The CDR3 loop spans 13 amino acids. V lost 6 bases and J 5 bases, leaving 11 bases between the germline ends. CDR3 sequence (DNA): TGTGCCAGCAGCGGACGGGGGCACAATGAGCAGTTCTTC. Its translation is CASSGRGHNEQFF.

This chain connects TRBV7-9 to TRBJ2-7, with 8 positions matching TRBD1. Germline CDR1 and CDR2: SEHNR and FQNEAQ (reference sequence). This CDR3 comprises 15 residues. Trimming at V came to 6 bases and at J to 3 bases, leaving 10 bases not matched to a gene. In DNA form, the CDR3 reads TGTGCCAGCAGGAGGTCCGGGACAGGCGTCTACGAGCAGTACTTC. It codes for CASRRSGTGVYEQYF.

The rearrangement uses TRBV28 and TRBJ2-3; 9 bases map to TRBD1. The germline gives CDR1 MDHEN, CDR2 SYDVKM. The CDR3 is 11 residues long. V trimming: 6 bases; J trimming: 14 bases; junction bases outside the gene matches: 6. This CDR3 is CASSQTGGTYF. CDR3 coding DNA: TGTGCCAGCAGCCAGACAGGGGGAACGTATTTT.

This clonotype was seen only a few times. The J gene is TRBJ2-7, the V gene TRBV7-6; TRBD1 matches 8 bases. J lost 6 bases, V lost 3 bases, and 4 bases had no gene match. The CDR3 is 13 residues long. CDR1 and CDR2 (germline): SGHVS, FNYEAQ. CDR3 protein: CASSFLQGGEQYV. The CDR3 nucleotides read TGTGCCAGCAGCTTCTTACAGGGGGGCGAGCAGTACGTC.

This chain uses TRBV4-2 with TRBJ2-5, with D perhaps TRBD1 (6 bases). V was trimmed by 4 bases and J by 2 bases, leaving 17 bases between them. CDR3 length: 16 amino acids. Germline CDR1 is LGHNA and CDR2 is YNFKEQ. The CDR3 DNA reads TGTGCCAGCAGCCTCCAGGCAGGGGACGCTCAAGAGACCCAGTACTTC. This encodes CASSLQAGDAQETQYF.